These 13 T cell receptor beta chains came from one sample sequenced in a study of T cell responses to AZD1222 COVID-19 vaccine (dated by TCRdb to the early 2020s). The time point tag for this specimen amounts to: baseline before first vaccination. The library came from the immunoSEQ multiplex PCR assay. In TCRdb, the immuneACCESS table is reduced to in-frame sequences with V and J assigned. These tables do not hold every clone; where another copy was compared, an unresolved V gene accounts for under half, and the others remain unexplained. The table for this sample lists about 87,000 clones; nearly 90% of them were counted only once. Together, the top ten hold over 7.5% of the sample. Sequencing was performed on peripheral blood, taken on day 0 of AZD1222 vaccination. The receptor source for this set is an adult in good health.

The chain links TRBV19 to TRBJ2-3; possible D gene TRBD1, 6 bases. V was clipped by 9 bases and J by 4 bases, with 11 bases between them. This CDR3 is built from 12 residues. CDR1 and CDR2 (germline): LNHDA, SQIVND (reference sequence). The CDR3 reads CASQGTPDTQYF. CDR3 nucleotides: TGTGCCAGCCAAGGGACACCAGATACGCAGTATTTT.

CDR3 sequence: CASKGLWAGDVPRDTQYF. CDR3 in DNA: TGTGCCAGCAAAGGGCTTTGGGCGGGGGACGTGCCGAGAGATACGCAGTATTTT. The chain is built from TRBV2 and TRBJ2-3, with TRBD2 matching over 7 bases. CDR1 is SNHLY and CDR2 is FYNNEI in the germline V gene. The CDR3 length is 18 residues. With V trimmed by 7 bases and J by 5 bases, 21 bases remained unmatched. The full variable domain, in which reference TRBV2 and TRBJ2-3 provide the parts outside the CDR3, is EPEVTQTPSHQVTQMGQEVILRCVPISNHLYFYWYRQILGQKVEFLVSFYNNEISEKSEIFDDQFSVERPDGSNFTLKIRSTKLEDSAMYFCASKGLWAGDVPRDTQYFGPGTRLTVL.

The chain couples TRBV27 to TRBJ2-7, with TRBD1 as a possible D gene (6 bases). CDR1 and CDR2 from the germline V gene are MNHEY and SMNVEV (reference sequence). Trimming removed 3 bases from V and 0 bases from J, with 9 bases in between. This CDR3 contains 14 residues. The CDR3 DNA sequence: TGTGCCAGCAGTTTTGGGGGCTCCTCCTACGAGCAGTACTTC. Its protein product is CASSFGGSSYEQYF.

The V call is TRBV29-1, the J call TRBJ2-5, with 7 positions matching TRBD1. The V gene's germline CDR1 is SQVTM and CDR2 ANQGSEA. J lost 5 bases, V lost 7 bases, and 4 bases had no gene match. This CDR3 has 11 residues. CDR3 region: CSGRQGETQYF. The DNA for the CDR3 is TGCAGCGGTCGACAGGGTGAGACCCAGTACTTC.

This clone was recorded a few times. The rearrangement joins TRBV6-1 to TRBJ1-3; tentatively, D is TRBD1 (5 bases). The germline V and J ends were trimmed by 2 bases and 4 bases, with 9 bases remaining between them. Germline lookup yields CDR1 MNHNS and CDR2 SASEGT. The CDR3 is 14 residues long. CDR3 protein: CASSERRGGNTIYF. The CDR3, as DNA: TGTGCCAGCAGTGAACGGAGGGGAGGAAACACCATATATTTT.

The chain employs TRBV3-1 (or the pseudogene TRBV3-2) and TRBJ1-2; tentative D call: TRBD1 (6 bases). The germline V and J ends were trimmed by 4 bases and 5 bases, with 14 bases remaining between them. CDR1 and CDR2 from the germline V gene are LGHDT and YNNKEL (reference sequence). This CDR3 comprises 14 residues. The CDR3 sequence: CASSPPGQGYGYTF. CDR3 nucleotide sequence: TGTGCCAGCAGCCCCCCCGGGCAGGGGTATGGCTACACCTTC.

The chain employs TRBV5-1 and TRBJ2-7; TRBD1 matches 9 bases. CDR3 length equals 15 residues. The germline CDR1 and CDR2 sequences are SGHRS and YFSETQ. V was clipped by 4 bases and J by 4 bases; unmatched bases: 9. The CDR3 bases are TGCGCCAGCAGCCCCGGGACAGGGATAAGGTACGAGCAGTACTTC. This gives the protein CASSPGTGIRYEQYF.

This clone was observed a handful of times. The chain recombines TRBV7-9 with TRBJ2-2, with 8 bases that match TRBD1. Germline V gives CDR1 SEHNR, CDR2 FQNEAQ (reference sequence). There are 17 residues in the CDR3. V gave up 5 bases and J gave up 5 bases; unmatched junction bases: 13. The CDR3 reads CASSLSRGQGRTGELFF. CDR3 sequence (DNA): TGTGCCAGCAGCCTTTCTCGAGGACAGGGAAGAACCGGGGAGCTGTTTTTT.

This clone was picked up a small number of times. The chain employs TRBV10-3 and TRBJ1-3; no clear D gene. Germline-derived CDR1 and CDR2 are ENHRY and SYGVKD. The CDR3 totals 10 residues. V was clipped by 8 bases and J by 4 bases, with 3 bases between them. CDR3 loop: CAIGGNTIYF. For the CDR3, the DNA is TGTGCCATCGGAGGAAACACCATATATTTT.

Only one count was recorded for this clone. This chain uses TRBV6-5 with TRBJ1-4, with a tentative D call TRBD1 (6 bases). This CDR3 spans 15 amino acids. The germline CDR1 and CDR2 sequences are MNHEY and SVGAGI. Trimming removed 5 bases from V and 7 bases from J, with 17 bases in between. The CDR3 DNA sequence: TGTGCCAGCAGTCCCCCCGGGGGCGTTGGTGAAAAACTGTTTTTT. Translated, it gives CASSPPGGVGEKLFF.

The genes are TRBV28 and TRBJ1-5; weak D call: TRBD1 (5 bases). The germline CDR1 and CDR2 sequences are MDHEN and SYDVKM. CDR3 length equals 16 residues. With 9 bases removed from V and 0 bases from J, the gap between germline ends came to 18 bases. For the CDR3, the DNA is TGTGCCAGTACCCGAGCCAGGGTTGGTAGCAATCAGCCCCAGCATTTT. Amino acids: CASTRARVGSNQPQHF.

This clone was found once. The chain's CDR3 is CASSFFQGSEKLFF. CDR3 bases: TGTGCCAGCAGCTTTTTCCAGGGGAGCGAAAAACTGTTTTTT. The rearrangement joins TRBV7-2 to TRBJ1-4; the D gene is possibly TRBD1 (6 bases). The germline V and J ends were trimmed by 3 bases and 8 bases, with 13 bases remaining between them. The CDR3 sequence is 14 residues long. Germline CDR1 and CDR2: SGHTA and FQGNSA.

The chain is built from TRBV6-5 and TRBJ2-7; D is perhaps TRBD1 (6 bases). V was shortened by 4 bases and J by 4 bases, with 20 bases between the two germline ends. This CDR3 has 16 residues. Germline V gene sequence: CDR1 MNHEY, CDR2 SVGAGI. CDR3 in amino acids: CASSFSQGARGYEQYF. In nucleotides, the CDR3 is TGTGCCAGCAGTTTCTCACAGGGCGCCAGGGGATACGAGCAGTACTTC.